Listed below are T cell receptor beta chains from one sample, sequenced in a study of T-cell memory formation after mild COVID-19. One entry per CDR3 protein results from TCRdb running MiXCR on the 5' RACE reads. The sample records 200,000 to 250,000 distinct CDR3 sequences, roughly 14% being singletons. Sequencing input: PBMCs or a T cell subset sorted from them (not recorded which). All receptors come from an adult woman who had mild COVID-19 (a few samples of this study predate the infection). Cell type and time point are not known. CDR3s leave out the opening cysteine and the closing phenylalanine or tryptophan. Each record gives: clone size, J gene, V gene, CDR3 protein. Rows may omit the clone size; those that give it use once, few, many or a size class.

-,TRBJ2-1,TRBV12-3/TRBV12-4,ASSWGVVADNEQF
few,TRBJ2-5,TRBV20-1,SARILAGETQY
once,TRBJ2-1,TRBV20-1,RARVQGYSYNEQF
few,TRBJ2-7,TRBV2,ASSIKGYEQY
-,TRBJ2-7,TRBV18,ASSPLPGLAGGVGYEQY
few,TRBJ2-3,TRBV7-8,ASSGPLTATSTDTQY
-,TRBJ2-3,TRBV20-1,SAVGIVGITDTQY
many,TRBJ2-2,TRBV7-3,ASSLMGGTNTGELF
many,TRBJ1-1,TRBV27,ASSLSHRTARSEAF
many,TRBJ2-6,TRBV5-1,ASSLARTGANVLT
-,TRBJ1-2,TRBV24-1,ATRDGTRMDGYT
-,TRBJ2-1,TRBV7-2,ASSLNRQGAEGEQF
few,TRBJ1-1,TRBV24-1,ATSARANTEAF
-,TRBJ2-7,TRBV24-1,ATSDSRQGRLYEQY
few,TRBJ2-2,TRBV12-3/TRBV12-4,ASSFGGPVELF
few,TRBJ2-1,TRBV25-1,ASSESIGMSYNEQF
-,TRBJ2-3,TRBV29-1,SVVQLDTQY
few,TRBJ1-6,TRBV7-8,ASSPLRTGGVESPLH
-,TRBJ1-2,TRBV7-8,ASSLVRDAYGYT
-,TRBJ2-3,TRBV5-1,ASSLDGGLADTQY
many,TRBJ2-7,TRBV12-3/TRBV12-4,ASTPQGRPREQY
-,TRBJ2-3,TRBV24-1,ATSDREGGRITQY